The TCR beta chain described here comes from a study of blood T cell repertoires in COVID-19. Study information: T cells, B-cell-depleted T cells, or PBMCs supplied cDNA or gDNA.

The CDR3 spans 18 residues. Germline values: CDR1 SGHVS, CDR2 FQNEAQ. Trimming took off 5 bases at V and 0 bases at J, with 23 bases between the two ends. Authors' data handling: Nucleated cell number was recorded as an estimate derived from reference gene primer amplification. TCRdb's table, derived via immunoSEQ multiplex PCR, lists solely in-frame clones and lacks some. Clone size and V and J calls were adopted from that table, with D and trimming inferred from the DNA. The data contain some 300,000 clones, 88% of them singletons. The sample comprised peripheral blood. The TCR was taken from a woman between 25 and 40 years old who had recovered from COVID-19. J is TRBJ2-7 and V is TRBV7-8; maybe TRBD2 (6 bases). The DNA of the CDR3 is TGTGCCAGCAGCGCCATGAGGTTTGGCGGGGAAAGCTCCTACGAGCAGTACTTC. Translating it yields CASSAMRFGGESSYEQYF.